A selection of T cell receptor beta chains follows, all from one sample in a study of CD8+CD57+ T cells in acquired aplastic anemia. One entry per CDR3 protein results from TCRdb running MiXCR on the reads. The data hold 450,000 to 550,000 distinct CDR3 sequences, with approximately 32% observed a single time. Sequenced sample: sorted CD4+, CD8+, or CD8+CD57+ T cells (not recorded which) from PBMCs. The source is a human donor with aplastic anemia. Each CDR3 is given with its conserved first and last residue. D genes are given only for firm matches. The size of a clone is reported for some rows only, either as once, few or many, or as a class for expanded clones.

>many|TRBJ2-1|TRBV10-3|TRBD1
TGTGCCGCGGGGACAGGGGGTAACAATGAGCAGTTCTTC
CAAGTGGNNEQFF
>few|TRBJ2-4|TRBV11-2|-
TGTGCCAGCAGCCTAGGGGCAGATTTAGCCAAAAACATTCAGTACTTC
CASSLGADLAKNIQYF
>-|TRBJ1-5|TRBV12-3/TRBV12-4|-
TGTGCCAGCAGCTACCGACAGGCAGGTCAGCCCCAGCATTTT
CASSYRQAGQPQHF
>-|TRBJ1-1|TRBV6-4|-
TGTGCCAGCAGTTACTGGACTGAAGCTTTCTTT
CASSYWTEAFF
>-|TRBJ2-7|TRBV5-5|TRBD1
TGTGCCAGCAGCTTGGATGGGACAGGGTACACCTACGAGCAGTACTTC
CASSLDGTGYTYEQYF
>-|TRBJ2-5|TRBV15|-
TGTGCCACCAGCAGAGTCGGGATTCAAGAGACCCAGTACTTC
CATSRVGIQETQYF
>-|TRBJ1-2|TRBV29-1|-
TGCAGCGTTGGACGACTAGGCTACACCTTC
CSVGRLGYTF
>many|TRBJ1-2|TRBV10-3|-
TGTGCCATCAGTCCCCAATTAGACAGCCGCTATGGCTACACCTTC
CAISPQLDSRYGYTF
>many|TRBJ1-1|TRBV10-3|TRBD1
TGTGCCATCAGTCAGGACAGGGAGAGATCTGAAGCTTTCTTT
CAISQDRERSEAFF
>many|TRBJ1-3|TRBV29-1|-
TGCAGCGTTGAAGATGGATACGGGACCTCTGGAAACACCATATATTTT
CSVEDGYGTSGNTIYF
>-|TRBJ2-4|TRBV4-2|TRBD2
TGTGCCAGCAGCCAAAACCTAGCGGGAGTTGCTCTTCAGTACTTC
CASSQNLAGVALQYF
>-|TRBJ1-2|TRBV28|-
TGTGCCAGCAGCGGGACGGCTTATAACTATGGCTACACCTTC
CASSGTAYNYGYTF
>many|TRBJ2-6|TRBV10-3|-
TGTGCCATCAGTGCGGGTCAGGGCTCTGGGGCCAACGTCCTGACTTTC
CAISAGQGSGANVLTF
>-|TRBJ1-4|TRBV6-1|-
TGTGCCAGCAGTGAAAACTTGGGGGGGAATGAAAAACTGTTTTTT
CASSENLGGNEKLFF
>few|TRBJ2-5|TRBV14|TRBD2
TGTGCCAGCAGCCAAGAACTCGGGACTAGCGGGAGAGAACAAGAGACCCAGTACTTC
CASSQELGTSGREQETQYF
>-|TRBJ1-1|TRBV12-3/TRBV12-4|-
TGTGCCAGCAGCCCTCGTCAGGGGCTTAGAGTGAACACTGAAGCTTTCTTT
CASSPRQGLRVNTEAFF
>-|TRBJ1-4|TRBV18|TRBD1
TGTGCCAGCTCAGATGGACAGGCGCAGGGTGAAAAACTGTTTTTT
CASSDGQAQGEKLFF
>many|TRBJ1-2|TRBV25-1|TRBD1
TGTGCCAGCAGTGATCCGGGACAGGGCTATGGCTACACCTTC
CASSDPGQGYGYTF
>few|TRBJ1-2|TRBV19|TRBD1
TGTGCCAGTAGTATCGGGACAGGGCCCTACACCTTC
CASSIGTGPYTF
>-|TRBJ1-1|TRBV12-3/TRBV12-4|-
TGTGCCAGCAGTTTAGAGGGGAGAGGGGCTGAAGCTTTCTTT
CASSLEGRGAEAFF
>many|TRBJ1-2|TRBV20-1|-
TGCAGTGCCACATCCCCCAACTATGGCTACACCTTC
CSATSPNYGYTF
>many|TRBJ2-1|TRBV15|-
TGTGCCACCAGCAGAGTGTTGGGGAATGAGCAGTTCTTC
CATSRVLGNEQFF
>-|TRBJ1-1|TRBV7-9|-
TGTGCCAGCAGCGGGGTCCCGGGTGAGGCTTTCTTT
CASSGVPGEAFF
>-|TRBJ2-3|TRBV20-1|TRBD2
TGCAGTGCAATTCAAGCGACGGGAGGTGACTTCGGGGATACGCAGTATTTT
CSAIQATGGDFGDTQYF
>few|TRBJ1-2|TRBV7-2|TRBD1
TGTGCCAGCAGCCTGGGACAGGGGATCGATGGCTACACCTTC
CASSLGQGIDGYTF
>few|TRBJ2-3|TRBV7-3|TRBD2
TGTGCCAGCAGCTTAAAACCGACTAGCGGCACAGATACGCAGTATTTT
CASSLKPTSGTDTQYF
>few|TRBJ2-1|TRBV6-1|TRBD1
TGTGCCAGCAGCAAGGGGACAGAAAACAATGAGCAGTTCTTC
CASSKGTENNEQFF
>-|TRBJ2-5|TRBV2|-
TGTGCCAGCAGCCCAGGTGCTGGGACCCAGTACTTC
CASSPGAGTQYF
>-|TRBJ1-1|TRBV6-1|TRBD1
TGTGCCAGCAACCCGACAGGGACGACTGAAGCTTTCTTT
CASNPTGTTEAFF